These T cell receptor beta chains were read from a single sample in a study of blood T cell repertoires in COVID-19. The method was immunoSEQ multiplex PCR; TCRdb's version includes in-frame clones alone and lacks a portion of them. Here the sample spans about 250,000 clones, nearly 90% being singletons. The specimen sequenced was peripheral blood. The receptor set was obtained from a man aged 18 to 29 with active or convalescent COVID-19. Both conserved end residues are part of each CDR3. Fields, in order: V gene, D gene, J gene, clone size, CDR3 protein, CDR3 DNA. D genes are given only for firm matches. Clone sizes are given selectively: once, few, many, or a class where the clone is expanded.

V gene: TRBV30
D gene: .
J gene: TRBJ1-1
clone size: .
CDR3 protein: CAWRLTGSNTEAFF
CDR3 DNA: TGTGCCTGGAGGTTGACAGGCTCGAACACTGAAGCTTTCTTT

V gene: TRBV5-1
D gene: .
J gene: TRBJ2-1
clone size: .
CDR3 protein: CASSLVGGAYNEQFF
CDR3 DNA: TGCGCCAGCAGCTTGGTCGGAGGGGCCTACAATGAGCAGTTCTTC

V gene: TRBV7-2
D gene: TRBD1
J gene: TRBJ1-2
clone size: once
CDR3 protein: CASSRYRAGTAFNYGYTF
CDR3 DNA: TGTGCCAGCAGCCGTTACCGAGCCGGGACAGCTTTTAACTATGGCTACACCTTC

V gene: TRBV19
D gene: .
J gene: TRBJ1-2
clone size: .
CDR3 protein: CASSIRGRETGYTF
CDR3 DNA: TGTGCCAGTAGTATCCGGGGAAGGGAGACTGGCTACACCTTC

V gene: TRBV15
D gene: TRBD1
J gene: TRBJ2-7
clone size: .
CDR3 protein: CATSRDLQQGAHEQYF
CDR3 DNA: TGTGCCACCAGCAGAGATTTGCAACAGGGGGCCCACGAGCAGTACTTC

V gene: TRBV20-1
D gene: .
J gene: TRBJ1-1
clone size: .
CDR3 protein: CSASGQGSLGTEAFF
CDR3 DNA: TGCAGTGCTAGTGGGCAGGGGAGCCTGGGCACTGAAGCTTTCTTT

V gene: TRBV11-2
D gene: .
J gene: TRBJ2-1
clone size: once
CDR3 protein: CASSPPDNEQFF
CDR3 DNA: TGTGCCAGCAGCCCGCCGGACAATGAGCAGTTCTTC

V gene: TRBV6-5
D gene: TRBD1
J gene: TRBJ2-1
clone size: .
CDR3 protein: CASKDRGLNEQFF
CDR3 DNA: TGTGCCAGCAAGGACAGGGGGCTCAATGAGCAGTTCTTC

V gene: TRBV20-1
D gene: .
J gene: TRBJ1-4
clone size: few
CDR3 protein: CSASDEGLTNEKLFF
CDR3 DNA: TGCAGTGCTAGTGATGAAGGACTCACTAATGAAAAACTGTTTTTT

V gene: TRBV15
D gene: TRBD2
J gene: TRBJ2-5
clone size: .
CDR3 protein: CATSLRTSGSQETQYF
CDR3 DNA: TGTGCCACCAGCTTACGGACTAGCGGGAGCCAAGAGACCCAGTACTTC

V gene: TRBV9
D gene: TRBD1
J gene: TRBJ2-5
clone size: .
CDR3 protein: CASSVDVRGRKETQYF
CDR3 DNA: TGTGCCAGCAGCGTCGATGTCAGGGGGCGAAAAGAGACCCAGTACTTC

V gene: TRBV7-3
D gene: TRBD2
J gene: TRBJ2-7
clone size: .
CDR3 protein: CASSVRMGGEQYF
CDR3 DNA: TGTGCCAGCAGCGTACGGATGGGAGGGGAGCAGTACTTC

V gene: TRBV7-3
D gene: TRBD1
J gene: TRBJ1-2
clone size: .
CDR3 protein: CASSPLVGGAEGYTF
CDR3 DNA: TGTGCCAGCAGCCCCCTAGTAGGGGGCGCAGAAGGCTACACCTTC

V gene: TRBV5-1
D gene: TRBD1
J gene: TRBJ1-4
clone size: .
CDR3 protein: CASSLGQGNEKLFF
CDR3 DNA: TGCGCCAGCAGCTTGGGACAGGGCAACGAAAAACTGTTTTTT

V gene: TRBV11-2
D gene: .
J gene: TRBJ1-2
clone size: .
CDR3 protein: CASSSLDIPGYTF
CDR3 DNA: TGTGCCAGCAGTTCCCTGGACATCCCTGGCTACACCTTC

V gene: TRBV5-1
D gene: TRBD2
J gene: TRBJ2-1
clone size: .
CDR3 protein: CASSIGTSGNEQFF
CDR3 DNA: TGCGCCAGCAGCATCGGGACTAGCGGCAATGAGCAGTTCTTC

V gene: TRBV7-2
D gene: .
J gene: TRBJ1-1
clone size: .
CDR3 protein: CASSLGRGNTEAFF
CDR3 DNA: TGTGCCAGCAGCTTAGGCCGGGGGAACACTGAAGCTTTCTTT

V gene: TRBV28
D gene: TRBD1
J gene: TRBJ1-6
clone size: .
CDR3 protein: CASSRTGYDNSPLHF
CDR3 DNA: TGTGCCAGCAGCCGGACAGGGTATGATAATTCACCCCTCCACTTT

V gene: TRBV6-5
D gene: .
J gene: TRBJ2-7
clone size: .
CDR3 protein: CASSIDRNEQYF
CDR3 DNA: TGTGCCAGCAGCATAGACAGGAACGAGCAGTACTTC

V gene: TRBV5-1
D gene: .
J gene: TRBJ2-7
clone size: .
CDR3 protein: CASSFQQGVGEQYF
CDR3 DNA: TGCGCCAGCAGCTTTCAACAGGGAGTTGGCGAGCAGTACTTC

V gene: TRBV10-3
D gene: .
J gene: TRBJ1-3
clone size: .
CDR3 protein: CAISESSGAGNTIYF
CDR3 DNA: TGTGCCATCAGTGAGTCGTCCGGGGCTGGAAACACCATATATTTT

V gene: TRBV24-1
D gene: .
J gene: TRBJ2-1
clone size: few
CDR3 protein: CATSDPGPGSNEQFF
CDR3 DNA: TGTGCCACCAGTGATCCCGGGCCTGGGAGCAATGAGCAGTTCTTC

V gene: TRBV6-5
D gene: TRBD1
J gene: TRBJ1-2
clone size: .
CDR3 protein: CASWAWDREDGYTF
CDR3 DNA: TGTGCCAGTTGGGCGTGGGACAGGGAGGATGGCTACACCTTC

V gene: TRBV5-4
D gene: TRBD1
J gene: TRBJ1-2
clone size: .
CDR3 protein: CASSYLQGAQANYGYTF
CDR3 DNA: TGTGCCAGCAGCTATCTTCAGGGGGCGCAAGCCAACTATGGCTACACCTTC

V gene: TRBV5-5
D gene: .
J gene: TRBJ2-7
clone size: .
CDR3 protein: CASSLEWGTYEQYF
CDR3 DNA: TGTGCCAGCAGCTTGGAGTGGGGGACTTACGAGCAGTACTTC

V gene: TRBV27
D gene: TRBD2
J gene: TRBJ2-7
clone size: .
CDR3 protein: CASSSIAGSSYEQYF
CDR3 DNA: TGTGCCAGCAGTTCAATAGCGGGATCATCCTACGAGCAGTACTTC

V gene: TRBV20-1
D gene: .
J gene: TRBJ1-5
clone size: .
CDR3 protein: CSASVGGSNQPQHF
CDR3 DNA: TGCAGTGCTAGTGTGGGAGGAAGCAATCAGCCCCAGCATTTT

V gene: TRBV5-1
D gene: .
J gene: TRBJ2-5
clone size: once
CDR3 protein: CASSLRTASLETQYF
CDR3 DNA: TGCGCCAGCAGCTTGAGGACTGCGAGCTTGGAGACCCAGTACTTC

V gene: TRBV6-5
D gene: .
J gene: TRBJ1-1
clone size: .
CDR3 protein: CASSPHPGNTEAFF
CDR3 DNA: TGTGCCAGCAGTCCCCACCCCGGGAACACTGAAGCTTTCTTT

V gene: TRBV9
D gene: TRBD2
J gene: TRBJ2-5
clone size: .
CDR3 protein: CASSGQAGGPETQYF
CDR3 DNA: TGTGCCAGCAGCGGACAAGCGGGAGGGCCTGAGACCCAGTACTTC

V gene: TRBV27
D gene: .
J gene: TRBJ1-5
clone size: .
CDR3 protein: CASSLNGDSNQPQHF
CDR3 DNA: TGTGCCAGCAGTTTAAACGGAGATAGCAATCAGCCCCAGCATTTT

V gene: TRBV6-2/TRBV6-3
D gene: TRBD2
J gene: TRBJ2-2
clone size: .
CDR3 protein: CASSYRAGADTGELFF
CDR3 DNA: TGTGCCAGCAGTTACCGGGCGGGAGCGGACACCGGGGAGCTGTTTTTT

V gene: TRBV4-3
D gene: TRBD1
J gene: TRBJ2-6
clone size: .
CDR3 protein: CASSHAHGTVTRSGANVLTF
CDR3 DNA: TGCGCCAGCAGCCATGCCCATGGGACAGTTACAAGGTCTGGGGCCAACGTCCTGACTTTC

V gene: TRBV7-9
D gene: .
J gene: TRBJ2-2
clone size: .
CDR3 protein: CASSLRFGHRLSGELFF
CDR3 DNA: TGTGCCAGCAGCCTTAGATTCGGACACCGTCTCTCCGGGGAGCTGTTTTTT

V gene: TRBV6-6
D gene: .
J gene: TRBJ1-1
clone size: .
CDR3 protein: CASSYPWNLAGTEAFF
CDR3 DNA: TGTGCCAGCAGTTACCCTTGGAATTTAGCCGGCACTGAAGCTTTCTTT

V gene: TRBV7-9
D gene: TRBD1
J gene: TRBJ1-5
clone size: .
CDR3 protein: CASSETGDQPQHF
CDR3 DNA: TGTGCCAGCAGCGAAACAGGGGACCAGCCCCAGCATTTT

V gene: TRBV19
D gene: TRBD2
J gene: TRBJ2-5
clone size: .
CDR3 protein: CASSILTSGGAGTQYF
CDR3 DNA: TGTGCCAGTAGTATTCTGACTAGCGGGGGGGCCGGGACCCAGTACTTC

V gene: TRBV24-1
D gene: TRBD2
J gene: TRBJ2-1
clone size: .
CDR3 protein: CATSLAGSYNEQFF
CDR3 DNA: TGTGCCACCAGTTTAGCGGGTTCTTACAATGAGCAGTTCTTC

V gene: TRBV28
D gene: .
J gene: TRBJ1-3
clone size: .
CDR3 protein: CASQQSWRSGNTIYF
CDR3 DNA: TGTGCCAGCCAACAGTCGTGGCGCTCTGGAAACACCATATATTTT

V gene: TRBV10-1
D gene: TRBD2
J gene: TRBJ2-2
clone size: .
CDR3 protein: CASSGLAGPTGELFF
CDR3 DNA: TGCGCCAGCAGTGGCCTAGCGGGTCCAACCGGGGAGCTGTTTTTT

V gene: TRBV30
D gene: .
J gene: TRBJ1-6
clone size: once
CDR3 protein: CAWSGRGSHSPLHF
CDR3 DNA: TGTGCCTGGAGTGGTAGGGGGTCCCACTCACCCCTCCACTTT

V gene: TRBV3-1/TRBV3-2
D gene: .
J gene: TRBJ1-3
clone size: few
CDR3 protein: CASSQIHSGNTIYF
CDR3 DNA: TGTGCCAGCAGCCAAATCCACTCTGGAAACACCATATATTTT

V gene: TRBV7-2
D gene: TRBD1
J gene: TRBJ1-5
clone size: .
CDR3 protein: CASSLGGQVFNQPQHF
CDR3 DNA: TGTGCCAGCAGCTTAGGGGGACAGGTATTCAATCAGCCCCAGCATTTT

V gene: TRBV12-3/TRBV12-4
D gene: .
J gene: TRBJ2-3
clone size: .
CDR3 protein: CASSFLGADTQYF
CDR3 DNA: TGTGCCAGCAGTTTTCTCGGAGCGGATACGCAGTATTTT

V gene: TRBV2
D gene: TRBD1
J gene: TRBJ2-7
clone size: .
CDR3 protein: CASSWTGSYEQYF
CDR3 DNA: TGTGCCAGCAGCTGGACAGGCTCCTACGAGCAGTACTTC

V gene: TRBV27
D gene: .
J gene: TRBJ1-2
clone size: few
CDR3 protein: CASSLARETPYGYTF
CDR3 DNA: TGTGCCAGCAGTTTAGCCCGGGAGACGCCCTATGGCTACACCTTC

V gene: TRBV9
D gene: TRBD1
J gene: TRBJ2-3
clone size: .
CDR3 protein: CASSPLGQADTQYF
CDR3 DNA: TGTGCCAGCAGCCCTTTAGGACAGGCGGATACGCAGTATTTT

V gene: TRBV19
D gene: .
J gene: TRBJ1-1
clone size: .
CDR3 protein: CASSIVGGTEAFF
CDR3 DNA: TGTGCCAGTAGTATCGTAGGGGGAACCGAAGCTTTCTTT

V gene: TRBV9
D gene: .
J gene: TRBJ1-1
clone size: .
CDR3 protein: CASSVARGGTEAFF
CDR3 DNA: TGTGCCAGCAGCGTAGCTCGCGGGGGCACTGAAGCTTTCTTT

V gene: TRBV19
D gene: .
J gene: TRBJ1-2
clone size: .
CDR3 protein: CASSGGRGYTF
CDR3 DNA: TGTGCCAGCTCGGGAGGTCGTGGCTACACCTTC

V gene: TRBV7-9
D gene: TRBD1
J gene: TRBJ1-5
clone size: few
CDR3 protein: CASSGTGSQPQHF
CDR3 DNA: TGTGCCAGCAGCGGGACAGGGTCTCAGCCCCAGCATTTT

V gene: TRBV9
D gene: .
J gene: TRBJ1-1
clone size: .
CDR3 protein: CASSVAINTEAFF
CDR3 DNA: TGTGCCAGCAGCGTAGCTATCAACACTGAAGCTTTCTTT

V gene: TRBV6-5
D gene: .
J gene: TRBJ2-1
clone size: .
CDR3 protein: CASSYGGSRFEQFF
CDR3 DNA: TGTGCCAGCAGTTACGGGGGGTCGAGGTTTGAGCAGTTCTTC

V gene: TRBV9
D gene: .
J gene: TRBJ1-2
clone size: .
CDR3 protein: CASSATQGGYTF
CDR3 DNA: TGTGCCAGCAGCGCCACACAGGGTGGCTACACCTTC

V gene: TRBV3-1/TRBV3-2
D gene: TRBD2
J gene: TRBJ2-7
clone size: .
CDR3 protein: CASSFYPTSGSFTYEQYF
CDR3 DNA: TGTGCCAGCAGCTTCTACCCGACTAGCGGGAGTTTTACCTACGAGCAGTACTTC